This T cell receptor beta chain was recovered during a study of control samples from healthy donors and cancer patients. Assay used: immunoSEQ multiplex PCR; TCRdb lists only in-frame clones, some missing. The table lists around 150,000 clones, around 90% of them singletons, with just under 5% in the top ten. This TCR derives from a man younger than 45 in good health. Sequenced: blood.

CDR3 region: CASSQRTSGGGEQFF. The CDR3 region has the DNA TGTGCCAGCAGCCAGAGGACTAGCGGGGGCGGTGAGCAGTTCTTC. The chain has TRBV3-1 (or the pseudogene TRBV3-2) and TRBJ2-1; 13 bases are a match to TRBD2. In germline, CDR1 is LGHDT, CDR2 YNNKEL (reference sequence). The CDR3 is 15 amino acids. J gave up 9 bases and V 3 bases, and 5 bases lay outside the gene matches.